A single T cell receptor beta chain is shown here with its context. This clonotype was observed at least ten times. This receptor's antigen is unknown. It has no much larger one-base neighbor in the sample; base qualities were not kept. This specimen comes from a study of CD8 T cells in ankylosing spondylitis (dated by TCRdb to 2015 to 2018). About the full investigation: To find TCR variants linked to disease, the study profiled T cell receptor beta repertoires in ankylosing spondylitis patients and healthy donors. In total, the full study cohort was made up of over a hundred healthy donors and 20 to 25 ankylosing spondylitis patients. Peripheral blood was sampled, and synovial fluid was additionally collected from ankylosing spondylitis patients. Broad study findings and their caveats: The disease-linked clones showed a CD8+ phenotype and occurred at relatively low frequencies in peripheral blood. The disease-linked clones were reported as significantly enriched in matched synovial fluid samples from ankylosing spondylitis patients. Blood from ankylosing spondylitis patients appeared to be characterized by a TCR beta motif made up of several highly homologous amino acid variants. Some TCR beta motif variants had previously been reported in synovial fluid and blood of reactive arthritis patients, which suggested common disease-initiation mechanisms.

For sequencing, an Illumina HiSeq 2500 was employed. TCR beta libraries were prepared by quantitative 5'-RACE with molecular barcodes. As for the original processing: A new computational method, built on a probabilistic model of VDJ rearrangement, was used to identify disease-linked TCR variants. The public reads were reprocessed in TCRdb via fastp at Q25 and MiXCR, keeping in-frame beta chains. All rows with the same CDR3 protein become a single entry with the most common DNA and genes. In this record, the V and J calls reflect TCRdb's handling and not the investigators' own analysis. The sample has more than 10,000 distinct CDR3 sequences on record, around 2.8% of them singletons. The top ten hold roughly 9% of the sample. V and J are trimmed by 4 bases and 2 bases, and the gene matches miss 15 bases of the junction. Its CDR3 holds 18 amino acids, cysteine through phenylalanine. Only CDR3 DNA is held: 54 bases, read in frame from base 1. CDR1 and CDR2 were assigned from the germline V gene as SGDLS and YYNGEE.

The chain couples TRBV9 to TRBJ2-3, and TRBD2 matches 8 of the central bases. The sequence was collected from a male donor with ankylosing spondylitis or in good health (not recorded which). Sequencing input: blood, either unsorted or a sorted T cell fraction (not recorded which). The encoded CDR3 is CASSPQSGSGNPTDTQYF. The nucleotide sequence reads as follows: TGTGCCAGCAGCCCCCAGAGCGGGAGTGGAAACCCCACAGATACGCAGTATTTT.